The 27 T cell receptor beta chains reported below all come from one sample, sequenced in a study of identical twins. TCRdb analysed the 5' RACE reads with MiXCR anew, one entry per CDR3 protein. This table has 400,000 to 600,000 distinct CDR3 sequences, 20% to 25% appearing once. These data were also reused for a study on yellow fever vaccine responses in identical twins.

The sequenced material came from CD4+ T cells sorted from blood. These TCRs come from a woman aged 18-29 years in good health.

This clonotype was observed a few times. The chain carries TRBV11-2 and TRBJ2-7; TRBD2 matches at 11 bases. The CDR3 is 15 residues long. V lost 5 bases and J lost 2; bases outside the gene matches: 5. Looked up from germline, CDR1 is SGHAT and CDR2 is FQNNGV. CDR3 coding DNA: TGTGCCAGCAGCCCCCCTAGCGGGAGGACCTACGAGCAGTACTTC. Encoded protein: CASSPPSGRTYEQYF.

V usage is TRBV18 and J usage is TRBJ1-2; the D gene is possibly TRBD1 (5 bases). V was clipped by 4 bases and J by 3 bases, with 9 bases between them. The germline CDR1 and CDR2 sequences are KGHSH and LQKENI. The CDR3 is made up of 13 amino acids. The CDR3 DNA is TGTGCCAGCTCACGGGCGGGGGACTATGGCTACACCTTC. Amino acids: CASSRAGDYGYTF.

In its sample, this clonotype was seen a few times. The V and J genes are TRBV11-2 and TRBJ2-1; D unclear. Germline V gene lookup returns CDR1 SGHAT and CDR2 FQNNGV. The CDR3 has 12 amino acids. The ends were cut back, 6 bases at V and 4 bases at J, with 7 bases in the middle. Here the CDR3 DNA reads TGTGCCAGCAGACCGACTTACAATGAGCAGTTCTTC. Residues: CASRPTYNEQFF.

The CDR3 here is CASSFYKETQYF. The CDR3 nucleotides are TGTGCCAGCAGTTTTTACAAAGAGACCCAGTACTTC. The rearrangement joins TRBV12-3 or TRBV12-4 to TRBJ2-5; unclear D gene. The CDR3 sequence is 12 residues long. Between the trimmed V and J ends, which lost 3 bases and 3 bases, there was a span of 5 bases.

This clonotype has only a few counts. The chain recombines TRBV5-1 with TRBJ2-1, with TRBD2 matching over 16 bases. This CDR3 contains 17 residues. Per the germline V gene, CDR1 is SGHRS and CDR2 is YFSETQ. Losses at the gene ends were 3 bases for V and 6 bases for J; bases not matched to a gene: 6. The CDR3: CASSSTGTSGRGNEQFF. In nucleotides, the CDR3 is TGCGCCAGCAGCTCAACCGGGACTAGCGGGAGGGGCAATGAGCAGTTCTTC.

The chain uses TRBV6-2 or TRBV6-3 and TRBJ2-3, with D unclear. The CDR3 contains 17 residues. Deletions cut 5 bases from V and 0 bases from J, with 18 bases between. Germline CDR1 is MNHEY and CDR2 is SVGEGT. CDR3 amino acids: CASSPGWLLGSTDTQYF. The CDR3 nucleotides are TGTGCCAGCAGTCCTGGCTGGCTGCTTGGGAGCACAGATACGCAGTATTTT.

This CDR3 reads CASSQSSQGNEQFF. CDR3 coding DNA: TGTGCCAGCAGCCAATCTTCTCAGGGAAATGAGCAGTTCTTC. The chain is built from TRBV16 and TRBJ2-1; D might be TRBD1 (5 bases). The V gene's germline CDR1 is KGHSY and CDR2 FQNENV. Trimming removed 0 bases at V and 7 bases at J, with 10 bases between. The CDR3 runs to 14 residues. The entire variable domain, with the rest obtained from reference TRBV16 and TRBJ2-1, is as follows: GEEVAQTPKHLVRGEGQKAKLYCAPIKGHSYVFWYQQVLKNEFKFLISFQNENVFDETGMPKERFSAKCLPNSPCSLEIQATKLEDSAVYFCASSQSSQGNEQFFGPGTRLTVL.

This clonotype was counted many times. V and J are TRBV12-3 or TRBV12-4 and TRBJ2-5; D remains ambiguous. The germline V and J ends were trimmed by 1 base and 1 base, with 7 bases remaining between them. The CDR3 has 14 residues. The CDR3, as DNA: TGTGCCAGCAGTTTAGGCAGGATCCAAGAGACCCAGTACTTC. Translation: CASSLGRIQETQYF.

The CDR3 nucleotides read TGTGCCAGCAGCGCCGTCGTTAAGGCAGATACGCAGTATTTT. It yields the protein CASSAVVKADTQYF. The chain couples TRBV9 to TRBJ2-3; D ambiguous. The CDR3 runs to 14 residues. V was shortened by 3 bases and J by 4 bases, with 12 bases between the two germline ends. Germline values: CDR1 SGDLS, CDR2 YYNGEE.

The V call is TRBV7-9, the J call TRBJ2-3; 9 nucleotides align to TRBD2. From germline, CDR1 is SEHNR and CDR2 FQNEAQ (reference sequence). Trimming took 7 bases from V and 2 from J; bases not matched to a gene: 13. CDR3 size: 17 residues. The CDR3 loop is CASTLLGLATVTDTQYF. In nucleotides, the CDR3 is TGTGCCAGCACCCTCCTCGGACTAGCGACTGTCACAGATACGCAGTATTTT. Using reference TRBV7-9 and TRBJ2-3 for the parts outside the CDR3, the full variable domain is DTGVSQNPRHKITKRGQNVTFRCDPISEHNRLYWYRQTLGQGPEFLTYFQNEAQLEKSRLLSDRFSAERPKGSFSTLEIQRTEQGDSAMYLCASTLLGLATVTDTQYFGPGTRLTVL.

The chain joins TRBV28 to TRBJ1-3; D call uncertain. Germline lookup yields CDR1 MDHEN and CDR2 SYDVKM. The CDR3 is 13 residues long. V was pared by 7 bases and J by 4 bases, with 11 bases between. The CDR3: CASTKRSGNTIYF. The CDR3 DNA is TGTGCCAGCACCAAACGGAGCGGAAACACCATATATTTT.

This clonotype was counted only a few times. J is TRBJ2-1 and V is TRBV20-1; 8 positions match TRBD1. J was trimmed by 1 base and V by 3 bases; bases with no gene match: 5. Germline lookup yields CDR1 DFQATT and CDR2 SNEGSKA (reference sequence). The length of the CDR3 is 15 residues. CDR3 residues: CSASRGRGSYNEQFF. CDR3 coding DNA: TGCAGTGCTAGCAGGGGGCGAGGATCCTACAATGAGCAGTTCTTC.

This clonotype was detected a few times. The V call is TRBV12-3 or TRBV12-4, the J call TRBJ2-7; TRBD1 matches at 7 bases. This CDR3 region has 14 residues. The junction had 4 bases not matched to a gene; V was cut back by 3 bases and J by 2 bases. The CDR3 region is CASSFPGTAYEQYF. CDR3 nucleotide sequence: TGTGCCAGCAGTTTTCCCGGGACAGCCTACGAGCAGTACTTC.

This clonotype appeared many times. V usage is TRBV27 and J usage is TRBJ1-1; D unclear. CDR3 size: 14 residues. The germline V gene encodes CDR1 MNHEY and CDR2 SMNVEV (reference sequence). V was shortened by 4 bases and J by 0 bases, with 9 bases between the two germline ends. The CDR3 DNA sequence: TGTGCCAGCAGTTCAGCGGGTATGAACACTGAAGCTTTCTTT. This sequence encodes CASSSAGMNTEAFF.

The J gene is TRBJ2-2, the V gene TRBV12-3 or TRBV12-4, with unresolved D. The CDR3 spans 16 residues. V was cut by 5 bases and J by 2 bases, with 15 bases left in between. CDR3 bases: TGTGCCAGCAGTGGGCGGACGAGTCTCAACACCGGGGAGCTGTTTTTT. Amino acids: CASSGRTSLNTGELFF.

This chain links TRBV4-1 with TRBJ2-2; possible D gene TRBD2, 5 bases. The CDR3 spans 15 residues. Germline CDR1 reads MGHRA; CDR2 reads YSYEKL. With 1 base removed from V and 6 bases from J, the gap between germline ends came to 12 bases. The CDR3: CASSQGGSVPGELFF. As DNA, the CDR3 is TGCGCCAGCAGCCAAGGGGGTAGCGTGCCCGGGGAGCTGTTTTTT.

The V gene is TRBV12-3 or TRBV12-4, the J gene TRBJ1-3; D not certain. Trimming removed 6 bases from V and 0 bases from J, with 15 bases in between. The CDR3 loop spans 16 amino acids. CDR3 nucleotide sequence: TGTGCCAGCAGCCCTAGCGCCATGCTCTCTGGAAACACCATATATTTT. Protein product: CASSPSAMLSGNTIYF.

This clonotype was found a few times. The chain uses TRBV3-1 and TRBJ2-7; 7 nucleotides agree with TRBD1. Looked up from germline, CDR1 is LGHDT and CDR2 is YNNKEL (reference sequence). The junction had 10 bases not matched to a gene; V was cut back by 1 base and J by 1 base. The CDR3 is made up of 17 amino acids. The CDR3 here is CASSQGGIGQASYEQYF. CDR3 sequence (DNA): TGTGCCAGCAGCCAAGGGGGGATCGGACAGGCTTCCTACGAGCAGTACTTC.

The sample holds a few counts of this clonotype. The gene calls are TRBV7-9 and TRBJ2-2; D possibly matches TRBD1 or TRBD2 (5 bases each). The CDR3 extends over 15 amino acids. V gave up 1 base and J gave up 1 base, with 7 bases separating them. Germline V CDR1 and CDR2: SEHNR, FQNEAQ (reference sequence). The CDR3 spells CASSLVGVNTGELFF. In DNA form, the CDR3 reads TGTGCCAGCAGCTTAGTGGGGGTGAACACCGGGGAGCTGTTTTTT.

J is TRBJ1-1 and V is TRBV2; no clear D gene. Deletions cut 1 base from V and 11 bases from J, with 11 bases between. CDR1 and CDR2 from the germline V gene are SNHLY and FYNNEI. The CDR3 is 12 residues long. CDR3 nucleotides: TGTGCCAGCAGTGAAGGAATAGCCGTGGCTTTCTTT. It specifies CASSEGIAVAFF.

The chain recombines TRBV7-2 with TRBJ2-2; D uncertain. V was shortened by 5 bases and J by 6 bases, with 13 bases between the two germline ends. Germline V gives CDR1 SGHTA, CDR2 FQGNSA. CDR3 size: 14 residues. The CDR3 coding sequence is TGTGCCAGCAGCGAACACCAGGTTCCCGGGGAGCTGTTTTTT. This sequence encodes CASSEHQVPGELFF. Using reference TRBV7-2 and TRBJ2-2 for the parts outside the CDR3, the full variable domain is GAGVSQSPSNKVTEKGKDVELRCDPISGHTALYWYRQSLGQGLEFLIYFQGNSAPDKSGLPSDRFSAERTGGSVSTLTIQRTQQEDSAVYLCASSEHQVPGELFFGEGSRLTVL.

The sample holds many counts of this clonotype. The chain combines TRBV12-3 or TRBV12-4 with TRBJ2-5; weak D call: TRBD2 (6 bases). CDR3 length: 15 amino acids. Trimming removed 6 bases from V and 4 bases from J, with 18 bases in between. This CDR3 reads CASSGGLLSGETQYF. CDR3 bases: TGTGCCAGCAGCGGGGGACTTTTATCTGGAGAGACCCAGTACTTC.

This clonotype was detected only a few times. The V and J genes are TRBV5-1 and TRBJ2-1; 14 nucleotides agree with TRBD2. From germline, CDR1 is SGHRS and CDR2 YFSETQ. The CDR3 has 17 amino acids. After removal of 2 bases from V and 9 bases from J, the junction contained 10 bases not matched to a gene. CDR3: CASSLFGGTSGSGEQFF. The CDR3 DNA reads as TGCGCCAGCAGCTTATTTGGGGGGACTAGCGGGAGTGGTGAGCAGTTCTTC.

This clonotype was detected only a few times. The chain couples TRBV29-1 to TRBJ2-1, with D hard to call. CDR3 size: 12 residues. Germline V lookup: CDR1 SQVTM, CDR2 ANQGSEA. The V gene lost 3 bases and the J gene lost 5 bases, with 8 bases spanning the gap. Written as DNA, the CDR3 is TGCAGCGTTGATCTGGCTAACAATGAGCAGTTCTTC. It is translated as CSVDLANNEQFF.

A single count supports this clonotype. The rearrangement uses TRBV5-1 and TRBJ2-7; D perhaps matches TRBD2 (5 bases). V lost 4 bases and J 5 bases, leaving 13 bases between the germline ends. Germline-derived CDR1 and CDR2 are SGHRS and YFSETQ. This CDR3 comprises 13 residues. DNA for the CDR3: TGCGCCAGCAGCCTAGGGTACGGGGACGAGCAGTACTTC. Encoded protein: CASSLGYGDEQYF.

This clonotype came up a few times. This rearrangement joins TRBV20-1 to TRBJ2-4; 13 bases map to TRBD2. Germline CDR1 is DFQATT and CDR2 is SNEGSKA (reference sequence). The CDR3 consists of 17 residues. J lost 8 bases, V lost 7 bases, and 17 bases had no gene match. CDR3 region: CSVTSGRALSRGDIQYF. DNA of the CDR3: TGCAGTGTCACTAGCGGGAGGGCGCTTTCGAGGGGGGACATTCAGTACTTC.

The J gene is TRBJ2-1, the V gene TRBV5-1; weak D call: TRBD1 (6 bases). Between the trimmed V and J ends, which lost 4 bases and 2 bases, there was a span of 19 bases. Germline CDR1 is SGHRS and CDR2 is YFSETQ. There are 17 residues in the CDR3. Here the CDR3 reads CASSATGSPLTYNEQFF. The CDR3, as DNA: TGCGCCAGCAGCGCAACAGGGAGCCCGCTTACCTACAATGAGCAGTTCTTC. Full variable domain (remainder filled in from reference TRBV5-1 and TRBJ2-1): KAGVTQTPRYLIKTRGQQVTLSCSPISGHRSVSWYQQTPGQGLQFLFEYFSETQRNKGNFPGRFSGRQFSNSRSEMNVSTLELGDSALYLCASSATGSPLTYNEQFFGPGTRLTVL.